The rows below give T cell receptor beta chains drawn from one sample of a study of blood T cells in healthy people across ages. TCRdb called the 5' RACE reads again in MiXCR, with one record for every CDR3 protein. In the table there are some 1.7 million distinct CDR3 sequences, 28% of which are singletons. The sample was blood. The source of these receptors is a woman aged 25 to 39 in good health. Both conserved end residues are part of each CDR3. Fields, in order: V gene, clone size, D gene, J gene, CDR3 protein, CDR3 DNA. The D gene is left open where the match is weak. Not all rows give a size; the values are once, few, many and, for expanded clones, a class.

TRBV6-5	NA	NA	TRBJ1-5	CASSYDGLSNQPQHF	TGTGCCAGCAGTTACGACGGATTGAGCAATCAGCCCCAGCATTTT
TRBV30	NA	NA	TRBJ2-5	CAWLGKTYNEQYF	TGTGCCTGGTTGGGGAAGACCTACAATGAGCAGTACTTC
TRBV20-1	many	TRBD2	TRBJ2-1	CSAPGTSGPNEQFF	TGCAGTGCGCCCGGGACTAGCGGCCCCAATGAGCAGTTCTTC
TRBV6-6	many	NA	TRBJ2-3	CASSYSEGRGDTQYF	TGTGCCAGCAGTTACTCGGAGGGCCGGGGAGATACGCAGTATTTT
TRBV20-1	few	TRBD2	TRBJ2-1	CSAQRGGAYNEQFF	TGCAGTGCCCAGCGCGGGGGGGCCTACAATGAGCAGTTCTTC
TRBV5-1	NA	TRBD1	TRBJ2-6	CASSLGDRGSGANVLTF	TGCGCCAGCAGCTTGGGGGACAGGGGTAGTGGGGCCAACGTCCTGACTTTC
TRBV30	few	NA	TRBJ2-7	CAWSELGVYEQYF	TGTGCCTGGAGTGAATTAGGGGTCTACGAGCAGTACTTC
TRBV7-2	NA	TRBD1	TRBJ2-1	CASRTTGTANHNEQLF	TGTGCCAGCAGAACAACCGGGACAGCGAACCACAATGAGCAGCTCTTC
TRBV12-3/TRBV12-4	few	NA	TRBJ2-7	CTSSLGYEQYF	TGTACCAGCAGTTTAGGGTACGAGCAGTACTTC
TRBV4-1	many	NA	TRBJ2-5	CASSLDRYQETQYF	TGCGCCAGCAGTCTCGACAGGTACCAAGAGACCCAGTACTTC
TRBV29-1	many	NA	TRBJ2-5	CSVTPEGLETQYF	TGCAGCGTGACACCCGAGGGGTTGGAGACCCAGTACTTC
TRBV5-1	once	NA	TRBJ2-5	CASSPGGGARISSETQYF	TGCGCCAGCAGCCCCGGAGGGGGGGCGCGAATATCAAGCGAGACCCAGTACTTC
TRBV24-1	few	NA	TRBJ1-2	CATSDAGTEYGYTF	TGTGCCACCAGTGACGCCGGGACCGAGTATGGCTACACCTTC
TRBV4-3	NA	NA	TRBJ1-6	CASSQGGVRSPLHF	TGCGCCAGCAGCCAAGGGGGTGTGAGGTCACCCCTCCACTTT
TRBV20-1	NA	TRBD2	TRBJ2-1	CSAISGGVIKRQFF	TGCAGTGCTATTAGCGGGGGAGTTATAAAGCGGCAGTTCTTC
TRBV20-1	few	NA	TRBJ2-7	CSAALPAVGPEQYF	TGCAGTGCTGCTCTACCGGCCGTGGGTCCCGAGCAGTACTTC
TRBV12-3/TRBV12-4	NA	NA	TRBJ1-1	CASSAQGGLNTEAFF	TGTGCCAGCAGTGCGCAGGGCGGGCTGAACACTGAAGCTTTCTTT